These 3 T cell receptor beta chains came from one sample sequenced in a study of Graves' ophthalmopathy and Graves' hyperthyroidism. The study amplified TCR beta CDR3 regions using RNA transcripts. The first round was an RT-PCR with HTBI primers, and the second round was a multiplex PCR. Each CDR3 protein gets one entry after TCRdb re-called the multiplex PCR reads with MiXCR. In the table there are 600,000 to 700,000 distinct CDR3 sequences, roughly two fifths of which are singletons. Source material: peripheral blood. These receptors originate from an adult man with Graves' ophthalmopathy.

V and J are TRBV7-3 and TRBJ2-3; TRBD2 aligns across 12 bases. CDR3 length: 15 amino acids. V lost 5 bases, J lost 6 bases, and 6 bases stayed unmatched. Germline values: CDR1 SGHTA, CDR2 FQGTGA. The CDR3 DNA is TGTGCCAGCAGCGTTTCTAGCGGGGGGGCGGATACGCAGTATTTT. Protein sequence: CASSVSSGGADTQYF.

The CDR3 loop is CAITGTGGSEAFF. The CDR3 DNA reads TGTGCCATCACCGGGACAGGGGGCTCTGAAGCTTTCTTT. The chain employs TRBV10-3 and TRBJ1-1; TRBD1 agrees at 12 bases. The germline V gene encodes CDR1 ENHRY and CDR2 SYGVKD. J lost 6 bases, V lost 7 bases, and 3 bases had no gene match. The CDR3 extends over 13 amino acids.

A single count supports this clonotype. The V call is TRBV29-1, the J call TRBJ2-6, with D possibly being TRBD1 or TRBD2 (5 bases each). Germline V gene lookup returns CDR1 SQVTM and CDR2 ANQGSEA. The CDR3 is made up of 15 amino acids. Deletions cut 4 bases from V and 0 bases from J, with 10 bases between. This chain's CDR3 is CSVAGTVSGANVLTF. CDR3 bases: TGCAGCGTTGCCGGGACGGTCTCTGGGGCCAACGTCCTGACTTTC.